In this sample, the clone carrying this T cell receptor (beta chain) turned up many times. What it binds is not known. At the deep level, the assay was run. The table came from immunoSEQ multiplex PCR; TCRdb's copy has only in-frame clones and leaves some out. In the table there are around 500,000 clones, 75% to 85% of which are singletons. The CDR3 is 16 amino acids. Germline CDR1 MDHEN, CDR2 SYDVKM. V lost 2 bases and J lost 0, with 14 bases in between. The data were obtained in a study of shared clonotypes between healthy human individuals. Study-wide findings and caveats: Investigators expected sequencing depth to affect clonotype sharing among donors.

The study used about 100 million PBMCs per unsorted sample for genomic DNA. This receptor was obtained from a woman in her forties in good health. Some clones in this sample may be carry-over from other donors' samples. The specimen was PBMCs. V gene TRBV28 combines with J gene TRBJ2-7, with D maybe TRBD1 (6 bases). The CDR3 spells CASSLRGQGSSYEQYF. CDR3 in DNA: TGTGCCAGCAGTTTACGTGGGCAGGGGAGCTCCTACGAGCAGTACTTC.